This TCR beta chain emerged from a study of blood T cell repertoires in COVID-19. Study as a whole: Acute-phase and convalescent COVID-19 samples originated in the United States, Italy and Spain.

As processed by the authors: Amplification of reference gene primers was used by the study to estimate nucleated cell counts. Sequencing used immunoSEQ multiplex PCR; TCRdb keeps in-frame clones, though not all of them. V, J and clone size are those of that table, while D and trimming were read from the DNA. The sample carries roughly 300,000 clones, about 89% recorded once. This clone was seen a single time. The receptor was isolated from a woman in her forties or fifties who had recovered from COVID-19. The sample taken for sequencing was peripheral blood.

The CDR3 loop reads CASSEDSAKSTDTQYF. Written as DNA, the CDR3 is TGTGCCAGCAGCGAGGACAGCGCTAAAAGCACAGATACGCAGTATTTT. This rearrangement joins TRBV6-2 or TRBV6-3 to TRBJ2-3; possible D gene TRBD1, 6 bases. Per the germline V gene, CDR1 is MNHEY and CDR2 is SVGEGT. The CDR3 length is 16 residues. V was pared by 6 bases and J by 0 bases, with 16 bases between.